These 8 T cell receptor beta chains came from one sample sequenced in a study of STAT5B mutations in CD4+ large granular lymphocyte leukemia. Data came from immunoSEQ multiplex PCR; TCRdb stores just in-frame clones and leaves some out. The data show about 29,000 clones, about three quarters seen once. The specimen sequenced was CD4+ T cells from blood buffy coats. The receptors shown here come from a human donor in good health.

The CDR3 region has the DNA TGTGCCAGCAGTTACCCGGGGAACACTGAAGCTTTCTTT. Its translation: CASSYPGNTEAFF. The V call is TRBV6-5, the J call TRBJ1-1, with no clear D. In germline, CDR1 is MNHEY, CDR2 SVGAGI. The V gene lost 2 bases and the J gene lost 1 base, with 5 bases spanning the gap. CDR3 size: 13 residues.

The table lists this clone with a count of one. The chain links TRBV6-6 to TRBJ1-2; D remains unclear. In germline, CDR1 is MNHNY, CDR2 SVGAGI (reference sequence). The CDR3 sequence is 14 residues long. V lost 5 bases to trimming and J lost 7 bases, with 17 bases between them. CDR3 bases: TGTGCCAGCAGTCAGAGATCGGGCCCCCCTGGCTACACCTTC. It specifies CASSQRSGPPGYTF.

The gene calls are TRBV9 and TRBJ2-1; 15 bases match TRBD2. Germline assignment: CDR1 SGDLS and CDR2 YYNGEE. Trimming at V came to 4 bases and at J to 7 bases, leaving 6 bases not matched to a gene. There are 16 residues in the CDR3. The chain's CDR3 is CASSTGLAGGQNEQFF. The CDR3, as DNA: TGTGCCAGCAGCACAGGACTAGCGGGAGGGCAGAATGAGCAGTTCTTC.

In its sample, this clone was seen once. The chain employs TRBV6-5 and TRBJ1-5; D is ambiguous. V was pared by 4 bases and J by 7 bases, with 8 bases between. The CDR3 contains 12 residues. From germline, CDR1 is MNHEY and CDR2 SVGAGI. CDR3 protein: CASSSVGQPQHF. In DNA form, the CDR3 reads TGTGCCAGCAGTTCAGTAGGACAGCCCCAGCATTTT.

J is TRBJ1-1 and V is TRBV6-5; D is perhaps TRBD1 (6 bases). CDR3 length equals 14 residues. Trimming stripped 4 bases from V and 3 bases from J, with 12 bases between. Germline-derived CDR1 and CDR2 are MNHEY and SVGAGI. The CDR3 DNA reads TGTGCCAGCAGTTCAGGGGAATTGGACACTGAAGCTTTCTTT. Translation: CASSSGELDTEAFF.

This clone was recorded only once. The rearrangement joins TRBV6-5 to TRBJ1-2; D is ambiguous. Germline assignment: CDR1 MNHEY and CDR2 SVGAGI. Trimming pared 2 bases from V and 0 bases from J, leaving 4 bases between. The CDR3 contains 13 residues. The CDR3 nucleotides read TGTGCCAGCAGTTACGGGGCTAACTATGGCTACACCTTC. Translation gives CASSYGANYGYTF.

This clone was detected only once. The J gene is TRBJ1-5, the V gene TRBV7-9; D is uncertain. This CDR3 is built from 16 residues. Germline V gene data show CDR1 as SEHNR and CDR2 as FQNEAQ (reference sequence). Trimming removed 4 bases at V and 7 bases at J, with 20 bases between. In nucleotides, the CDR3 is TGTGCCAGCAGCTCCTCCGACGGGGTGGAAGGACAGCCCCAGCATTTT. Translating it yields CASSSSDGVEGQPQHF.

The DNA of the CDR3 is TGTGCCTGGAGTCTTCCCGGGAGCTTCTACAATGAGCAGTTCTTC. Translation: CAWSLPGSFYNEQFF. The chain couples TRBV30 to TRBJ2-1, with TRBD2 as a possible D gene (6 bases). Trimming removed 2 bases from V and 3 bases from J, with 14 bases in between. The CDR3 extends over 15 amino acids. The germline V gene encodes CDR1 GTSNPN and CDR2 SVGIG (reference sequence).